Below, 6 T cell receptor beta chains from the same sample are listed, as sequenced in a study of neurological immune-mediated disorders. One entry per CDR3 protein results from TCRdb running MiXCR on the 5' RACE reads. The profile shows 95,000 or so distinct CDR3 sequences, 3% to 4.5% of them singletons. The sample taken for sequencing was PBMCs. The receptors shown here come from a woman between 18 and 29 years old with multiple sclerosis.

This clonotype was observed many times. The chain employs TRBV5-1 and TRBJ1-5; D is ambiguous. The V gene's germline CDR1 is SGHRS and CDR2 YFSETQ. The V end lost 4 bases, the J end lost 3 bases, and 17 bases lay between the germline ends. The CDR3 has 16 residues. The CDR3 nucleotides read TGCGCCAGCAGCCATCCGGGCCCGAGAGACAATCAGCCCCAGCATTTT. This translates into CASSHPGPRDNQPQHF.

The rearrangement links TRBV7-2 to TRBJ1-2, with D possibly TRBD1 on 5 matching bases. The CDR3 covers 17 residues. Germline V gene data show CDR1 as SGHTA and CDR2 as FQGNSA. The V gene lost 5 bases and the J gene lost 4 bases, with 23 bases spanning the gap. CDR3 sequence reads: CASSPAAGGSSTYGYTF. CDR3 coding DNA: TGTGCCAGCAGCCCCGCGGCCGGGGGGAGCAGCACCTATGGCTACACCTTC.

This clonotype was seen ten or more times. The chain uses TRBV29-1 and TRBJ2-3; 14 nucleotides match TRBD2. J was trimmed by 1 base and V by 0 bases; bases with no gene match: 12. Germline loops: CDR1 SQVTM, CDR2 ANQGSEA. This CDR3 is built from 20 residues. CDR3 residues: CSVEDETSGGADGGTDTQYF. The CDR3 nucleotides are TGCAGCGTTGAAGATGAGACTAGCGGGGGGGCCGACGGGGGCACAGATACGCAGTATTTT.

This clonotype was counted many times. The chain has TRBV4-3 and TRBJ2-1; 9 nucleotides match TRBD2. The V and J ends lost 0 bases and 7 bases, in that order; junction bases with no gene match: 13. The CDR3 contains 18 residues. CDR1 LGHNA and CDR2 YSLEER come from the germline V gene. The CDR3 DNA follows: TGCGCCAGCAGCCAAGAATACGTAGCGGGAGCGCCGACGAATGAGCAGTTCTTC. This sequence encodes CASSQEYVAGAPTNEQFF.

This clonotype was counted many times. V and J are TRBV3-1 and TRBJ1-1; TRBD1 matches at 8 bases. This CDR3 has 16 residues. After removal of 4 bases from V and 1 base from J, the junction contained 8 bases not matched to a gene. The germline V gene encodes CDR1 LGHDT and CDR2 YNNKEL (reference sequence). The CDR3 loop reads CASSRGQGGSNTEAFF. CDR3 nucleotides: TGTGCCAGCAGCCGAGGACAGGGAGGCTCGAACACTGAAGCTTTCTTT.

In its sample, this clonotype was seen many times. V and J are TRBV20-1 and TRBJ2-7; 7 bases line up with TRBD1. CDR1 is DFQATT, CDR2 SNEGSKA, per germline (reference sequence). The V segment lost 6 bases and the J segment 0 bases; nucleotides outside the gene matches: 11. The CDR3 has 15 amino acids. CDR3: CSAESRDRGSYEQYF. The CDR3 DNA sequence: TGCAGTGCGGAGAGCCGGGACAGAGGCTCCTACGAGCAGTACTTC.